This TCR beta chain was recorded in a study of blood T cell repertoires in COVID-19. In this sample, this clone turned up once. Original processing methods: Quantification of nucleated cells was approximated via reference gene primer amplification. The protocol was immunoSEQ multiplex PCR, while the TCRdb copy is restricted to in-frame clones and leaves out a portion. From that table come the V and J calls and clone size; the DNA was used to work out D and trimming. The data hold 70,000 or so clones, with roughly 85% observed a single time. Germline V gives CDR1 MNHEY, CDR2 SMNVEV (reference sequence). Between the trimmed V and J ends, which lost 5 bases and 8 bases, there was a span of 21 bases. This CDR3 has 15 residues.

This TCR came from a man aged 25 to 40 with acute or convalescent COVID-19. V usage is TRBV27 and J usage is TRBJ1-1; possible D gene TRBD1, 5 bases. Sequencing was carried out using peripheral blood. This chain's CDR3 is CASSPAGAGTTEAFF. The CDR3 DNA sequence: TGTGCCAGCAGTCCTGCAGGTGCTGGGACTACCGAAGCTTTCTTT.